Below, 7 T cell receptor beta chains from the same sample are listed, as sequenced in a study of CD8 T cells in Susac syndrome. cDNA came from roughly 0.53 to 1 ug RNA primed by random hexamers. TCRdb re-called the immunoSEQ multiplex PCR reads with MiXCR, one entry per CDR3 protein. The sample holds approximately 120,000 distinct CDR3 sequences, under 95% seen once. The sample taken for sequencing was CD8+ T cells from PBMCs. All receptors come from a human donor with multiple sclerosis.

The chain couples TRBV20-1 to TRBJ1-2; D gene ambiguous. This CDR3 is 17 amino acids long. The V gene lost 2 bases and the J gene lost 5 bases, with 24 bases spanning the gap. Germline CDR1 reads DFQATT; CDR2 reads SNEGSKA (reference sequence). CDR3 in DNA: TGCAGTGCTAGATCGGGGAGATCCGCCCAGGACCCTTATGGCTACACCTTC. This codes for CSARSGRSAQDPYGYTF.

The chain carries TRBV19 and TRBJ1-1; tentatively, D is TRBD1 (6 bases). Germline V gene sequence: CDR1 LNHDA, CDR2 SQIVND (reference sequence). V was clipped by 5 bases and J by 0 bases, with 22 bases between them. The CDR3 is 18 residues long. CDR3 sequence: CASSSPPGTRTMNTEAFF. DNA for the CDR3: TGTGCCAGTAGTTCCCCCCCAGGGACAAGAACAATGAACACTGAAGCTTTCTTT.

This clonotype was found once. V gene TRBV20-1 combines with J gene TRBJ1-4; D gene unclear. This CDR3 is built from 13 residues. V was pared by 5 bases and J by 3 bases, with 10 bases between. The germline V gene has CDR1 DFQATT and CDR2 SNEGSKA (reference sequence). CDR3 region: CSAALQSNEKLFF. In DNA, the CDR3 is TGCAGTGCTGCCTTACAGTCTAATGAAAAACTGTTTTTT.

The chain has TRBV11-2 and TRBJ1-3; 8 nucleotides align to TRBD1. This CDR3 region has 15 residues. The J segment lost 0 bases and the V segment lost 5 bases, leaving 3 bases of the junction unmatched. Per the germline V gene, CDR1 is SGHAT and CDR2 is FQNNGV. The DNA for the CDR3 is TGTGCCAGCAGCGAAACAGGGGGCTCTGGAAACACCATATATTTT. It is translated as CASSETGGSGNTIYF.

The CDR3 region is CASGVAGVAYEQYF. The CDR3 nucleotides are TGTGCCAGCGGGGTAGCGGGGGTAGCCTACGAGCAGTACTTC. The V gene is TRBV12-3 or TRBV12-4, the J gene TRBJ2-7, with 9 nucleotides matching TRBD2. The V gene end was trimmed by 8 bases and the J gene end by 2 bases; junction bases not matched to a gene: 7. This CDR3 spans 14 amino acids.

The V and J genes are TRBV5-6 and TRBJ2-7; D is possibly TRBD1 (6 bases). CDR3 size: 14 residues. V was shortened by 4 bases and J by 2 bases, with 13 bases between the two germline ends. CDR1 and CDR2 (germline): SGHDT, YYEEEE. This chain's CDR3 is CASSERDITYEQYF. CDR3 in DNA: TGTGCCAGCAGCGAAAGGGACATTACCTACGAGCAGTACTTC.

V usage is TRBV4-2 and J usage is TRBJ2-1; 11 bases are shared with TRBD2. The V segment lost 0 bases and the J segment 4 bases; nucleotides outside the gene matches: 2. The germline gives CDR1 LGHNA, CDR2 YNFKEQ. This CDR3 is 16 amino acids long. CDR3 residues: CASSQEGLAAYNEQFF. The CDR3 nucleotides are TGTGCCAGCAGCCAAGAGGGACTAGCGGCGTACAATGAGCAGTTCTTC.